This T cell receptor (beta chain) was sequenced for a study of blood T cell repertoires in COVID-19. This CDR3 is 15 amino acids long. Between the trimmed V and J ends, which lost 1 base and 4 bases, there was a span of 11 bases. Germline V gene data show CDR1 as MGHRA and CDR2 as YSYEKL. Donors of Cohort 3 who recovered were those that had two negative PCRs, clearance, or symptom resolution. Profiling relied on immunoSEQ multiplex PCR, and the TCRdb table lists in-frame clones only, not all of them. The profile shows hundreds of thousands of clones, approximately 90% of them singletons. Sequenced material: PBMCs or T cells enriched from blood (not recorded which). The receptor's source is a man younger than 40 who had recovered from COVID-19. The chain links TRBV4-1 to TRBJ2-4; TRBD1 is a possible D gene (6 bases). Here the CDR3 DNA reads TGCGCCAGCAGCCAAGTCCGGGACACAAAAAACATTCAGTACTTC. It yields the protein CASSQVRDTKNIQYF.